This TCR beta chain is drawn from a study of T cells expressing NK-cell markers. Findings and caveats of the study: In a group of 5 to 7 donors, dominant NKG2C+ clonotypes represented roughly 1.0-7.0% of CD8+ T cells.

From the 5' RACE reads, TCRdb lists one entry per CDR3 protein and no DNA. This listing includes 500,000 or so distinct CDR3 sequences. CDR1 and CDR2 (germline): MGHRA, YSYEKL. This CDR3 spans 18 amino acids. Of note for this clonotype: What it binds is unknown.

Material: blood T cells: a sorted CD56 or NKG2C T cell subset, CD4+ or CD8+ T cells, or bulk PBMC T cells (not recorded which). This receptor was taken from a man younger than 30 in good health. The chain combines TRBV4-1 with TRBJ2-3; no DNA is available, so the TRBD2 call from TCRdb remains unchecked. CDR3 residues: CASSVGTSRETSTDTQYF.